This T cell receptor (beta chain) stems from a study of cytomegalovirus exposure and HLA in healthy donors. Study-wide findings and caveats: One variant, a missense change in DCLRE1C, was linked in a later analysis to TCR beta V- and J-gene trimming. When a later analysis was performed, an Asian-associated ancestry cluster reportedly had fewer N-insertions than the approximately 690-donor mean.

Unrecorded immune exposure was likely among donors, who were nominally healthy when sampled. Vbeta (60) and Jbeta (13) primers were used in the PCR. Per the study methods: About 83 million unique TCR beta chains, roughly 11 million shared, were counted in a later analysis. This table comes from immunoSEQ multiplex PCR, and its TCRdb copy is limited to in-frame clones, with some not included. V, J and clone size derive from that table, while D and trimming were established from the DNA sequence. The sample carries fewer than 200,000 clones, roughly 82% recorded once. The germline V gene has CDR1 MGHDK and CDR2 SYGVNS. The CDR3 has 15 amino acids. Losses at the gene ends were 4 bases for V and 5 bases for J; bases not matched to a gene: 10. To note about this clone: Its specificity is unknown.

The TCR originated in a girl aged 10 to 17 in good health and CMV-seropositive. J is TRBJ1-2 and V is TRBV25-1; 7 bases match TRBD1. Sequenced input: PBMCs. The chain's CDR3 is CASSGIRGEPYGYTF. The CDR3 nucleotides read TGTGCCAGCAGTGGCATCAGGGGGGAGCCATATGGCTACACCTTC.